This TCR beta chain was identified during a study of blood T cell dynamics during melanoma immunotherapy. Study at large: Metastatic melanoma patients received first-line pembrolizumab or nivolumab plus ipilimumab.

The CDR3 extends over 14 amino acids. V was clipped by 0 bases and J by 3 bases, with 11 bases between them. CDR1 GTSNPN and CDR2 SVGIG come from the germline V gene (reference sequence). Clones were sequenced by immunoSEQ multiplex PCR, and TCRdb holds only the in-frame ones, with some missing. The sample comprises a few thousand clones, roughly 97% of which are singletons, and roughly 1.6% rests with the top ten. The time point denotes: pre-treatment baseline. Patients had no prior systemic cancer treatment, immunosuppressants or other active cancers. This TCR derives from a human donor with melanoma. The sample here was effector memory CD8+ T cells from blood, taken from a patient treated with checkpoint blockade. The J gene is TRBJ1-2, the V gene TRBV30, with unresolved D. The CDR3: CAWSVPALDYGYTF. As DNA, the CDR3 is TGTGCCTGGAGTGTACCCGCGTTGGACTATGGCTACACCTTC.